Sequencing of this T cell receptor beta chain was carried out in a study of control samples from healthy donors and cancer patients. With 6 bases removed from V and 2 bases from J, the gap between germline ends came to 14 bases. Germline V gene data show CDR1 as SQVTM and CDR2 as ANQGSEA. The CDR3 loop spans 13 amino acids. The protocol was immunoSEQ multiplex PCR, while the TCRdb copy is restricted to in-frame clones and leaves out a portion. This sample has some 170,000 clones, with under 96% found just once. Sequencing was done on a sample of blood. V gene TRBV29-1 combines with J gene TRBJ2-7; D is unclear. This clonotype was obtained from a woman in her 30s in good health. The CDR3 here is CSVHGKTTYEQYF. DNA for the CDR3: TGCAGCGTCCACGGAAAAACCACCTACGAGCAGTACTTC.